The clone carrying this TCR beta chain was detected only once. Assay: immunoSEQ multiplex PCR; the TCRdb copy retains only in-frame clones and omits some. The table records about 690 clones, approximately 95% of them present only once. This sample is drawn from a study of graft-versus-host responses after intestinal transplantation. This clonotype was sampled from a human patient who received an intestinal transplant, so some T cells may come from the graft donor. Source: PBMCs, taken 26 days after transplant.

CDR3 DNA: TGTGCCAGCTCACCCCGGGACCTTTTTCTTAATTCACCCCTCCACTTT. This codes for CASSPRDLFLNSPLHF. The V gene is TRBV18, the J gene TRBJ1-6, with D possibly TRBD1 on 5 matching bases. V was shortened by 3 bases and J by 6 bases, with 15 bases between the two germline ends. Germline V CDR1 and CDR2: KGHSH, LQKENI. The CDR3 extends over 16 amino acids. Full variable domain (outside the CDR3, taken from reference TRBV18 and TRBJ1-6): NAGVMQNPRHLVRRRGQEARLRCSPMKGHSHVYWYRQLPEEGLKFMVYLQKENIIDESGMPKERFSAEFPKEGPSILRIQQVVRGDSAAYFCASSPRDLFLNSPLHFGNGTRLTVT.